The TCR beta chain described here comes from a study of beta chain features in type 1 diabetes. Study outcomes and limitations: Researchers report that Type 1 diabetes patients had moderately but significantly shorter TCRB CDR3s across all four CD4+ subsets. Patients' naive, central memory and Treg TCRB repertoires seemed closer to one another than those of healthy donors. VDJ junctions in type 1 diabetes patients carried more deletions and fewer insertions. A potential influence of HLA type upon TCRB rearrangement remained unresolved herein.

As regards this clone: The antigen is undetermined.

Unmatched junction bases numbered 12, after V lost 7 bases and J lost 7 bases. CDR1 and CDR2 (germline): MDHEN, SYDVKM. There are 15 residues in the CDR3. Isolated RNA was reverse transcribed in full, so expressed TCRB transcripts were sequenced. Using immunoSEQ multiplex PCR, the repertoire was profiled, and TCRdb retains in-frame clones only, with some absent. The data hold just over 600,000 clones, with about 16% observed a single time. The specimen was naive CD4+ T cells from blood. The receptor was derived from a man younger than 35 in good health. The V and J genes are TRBV28 and TRBJ2-1; 8 nucleotides match TRBD1. The CDR3 sequence: CASKTGTGNENEQFF. The CDR3 coding sequence is TGTGCCAGCAAAACCGGGACAGGCAACGAGAATGAGCAGTTCTTC. Complete variable domain (other parts from reference TRBV28 and TRBJ2-1): DVKVTQSSRYLVKRTGEKVFLECVQDMDHENMFWYRQDPGLGLRLIYFSYDVKMKEKGDIPEGYSVSREKKERFSLILESASTNQTSMYLCASKTGTGNENEQFFGPGTRLTVL.